This is a list of T cell receptor beta chains from one sample in a study of beta chain features in type 1 diabetes. This table comes from immunoSEQ multiplex PCR, and its TCRdb copy is limited to in-frame clones, with some not included. The table has more than 250,000 clones, roughly an eighth seen once. Sequencing input: naive CD4+ T cells from blood. These receptors originate from a man aged 30 to 39 with type 1 diabetes. Both conserved end residues are part of each CDR3. A D gene is named only where the DNA matches it firmly. Not every row has a clone size; where given, it reads once, few, many or a size class.

cdr3_nt,cdr3_aa,clone_size,j_call,v_call,d_call
TGTGCCAGTAGTTTCGACAGGGTTCCTGCAGCTTTCTTT,CASSFDRVPAAFF,few,TRBJ1-1,TRBV19,TRBD1
TGTGCCAGCAGCTTAGCGCTCCTAGCGGGAATCACAGATACGCAGTATTTT,CASSLALLAGITDTQYF,-,TRBJ2-3,TRBV7-2,TRBD2
TGTGCCAGCGCGGGGGCAGCCGGTGGGCCCCAGCATTTT,CASAGAAGGPQHF,-,TRBJ1-5,TRBV6-5,-
TGCGCCAGCAGCTTAATCAGCGGGAGGGAGAATGAGCAGTTCTTC,CASSLISGRENEQFF,-,TRBJ2-1,TRBV5-1,TRBD2
TGTGCCAGCAGTTATGACAGGGCCTACGAGCAGTACTTC,CASSYDRAYEQYF,-,TRBJ2-7,TRBV27,TRBD1
TGTGCCAGCAGCTGGGGAAGCGGGTCCGAGACCCAGTACTTC,CASSWGSGSETQYF,-,TRBJ2-5,TRBV7-9,-
TGTGCCAGCAGGCCACAGGGGTTCGCTGAAGCTTTCTTT,CASRPQGFAEAFF,few,TRBJ1-1,TRBV27,TRBD1
TGTGCCAGCAGCGTAGCTGGACTAGCGGGAGTCCCTGAGCAGTTCTTC,CASSVAGLAGVPEQFF,few,TRBJ2-1,TRBV9,TRBD2
TGTGCCAGCTCACCAAGGCTAGCGGGAGGGCCCTCGTTGGAGACCCAGTACTTC,CASSPRLAGGPSLETQYF,few,TRBJ2-5,TRBV18,TRBD2
TGTGCCAGCAGCACTAGGACTAGCGGCGGTACCCAGTACTTC,CASSTRTSGGTQYF,-,TRBJ2-5,TRBV7-2,TRBD2
TGTGCCAGCAGTCCTCCCCCGATCGGCTACGAGCAGTACTTC,CASSPPPIGYEQYF,few,TRBJ2-7,TRBV28,-
TGTGCCAGCAGTATTGGACAGGGGCATTATGGCTACACCTTC,CASSIGQGHYGYTF,few,TRBJ1-2,TRBV28,TRBD1
TGTGCCATCTGGGACTTCCGTAGGGGTACGCAGTATTTT,CAIWDFRRGTQYF,-,TRBJ2-3,TRBV10-3,-
TGTGCCAGCAGCCAAACACGAGGCTCTAGCACCATATATTTT,CASSQTRGSSTIYF,-,TRBJ1-3,TRBV13,-
TGTGCCAGCCCTATACACAATGAGCAGTTCTTC,CASPIHNEQFF,-,TRBJ2-1,TRBV28,-
TGTGCCAGCTCACCAGAGATAGGGGCCACTGAAGCTTTCTTT,CASSPEIGATEAFF,-,TRBJ1-1,TRBV18,-
TGTGCCAGCTTTACAGGGGTTTGGCCGTCCGGGGAGCTGTTTTTT,CASFTGVWPSGELFF,-,TRBJ2-2,TRBV28,TRBD1
TGTGCCAGCAGCGATTACCTAGCGGGAGGGCCAGCCGGGGAGCTGTTTTTT,CASSDYLAGGPAGELFF,-,TRBJ2-2,TRBV7-2,TRBD2
TGTGCCAGCAGTGATTGGACATCGGGAAACACCATATATTTT,CASSDWTSGNTIYF,few,TRBJ1-3,TRBV2,-
TGTGCCAGCAGTTTGTTTGTGGGCCACATTCAGTACTTC,CASSLFVGHIQYF,-,TRBJ2-4,TRBV28,-
TGTGCCAGCAGTTCTGCCGGGACAGGGGTGCACGAGCAGTACTTC,CASSSAGTGVHEQYF,-,TRBJ2-7,TRBV28,TRBD1
TGCGCCAGCAGCATCCAGACTGATAATGAAGCTTTCTTT,CASSIQTDNEAFF,-,TRBJ1-1,TRBV5-1,-